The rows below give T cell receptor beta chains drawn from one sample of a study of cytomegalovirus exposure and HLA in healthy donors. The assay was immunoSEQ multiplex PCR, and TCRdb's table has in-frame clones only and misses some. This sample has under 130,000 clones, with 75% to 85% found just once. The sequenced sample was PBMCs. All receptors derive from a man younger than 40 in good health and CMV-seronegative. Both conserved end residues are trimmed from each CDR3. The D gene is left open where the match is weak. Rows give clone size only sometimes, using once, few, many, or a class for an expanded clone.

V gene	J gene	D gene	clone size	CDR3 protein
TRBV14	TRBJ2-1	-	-	ASSASRGNEQF
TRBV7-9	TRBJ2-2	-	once	ASSLSGKGSYTGELF
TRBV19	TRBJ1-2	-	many	ASNPGYRGNGYT
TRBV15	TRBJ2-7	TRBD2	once	ATSRASGNEQY
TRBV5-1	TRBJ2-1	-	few	ASSRDYNEQF
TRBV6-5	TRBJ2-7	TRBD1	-	ASSAGTGDYEQY
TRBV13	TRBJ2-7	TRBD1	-	ASSLGQGGSYEQY
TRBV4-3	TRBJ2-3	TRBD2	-	ASSQGLAGGTDTQY
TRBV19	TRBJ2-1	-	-	ASSPAGQRYNEQF
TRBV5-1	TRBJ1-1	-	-	ASSLASDRWLEAF
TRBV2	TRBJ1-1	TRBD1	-	ASSSDRDTEAF
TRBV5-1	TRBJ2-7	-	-	ASRNGSSYEQY
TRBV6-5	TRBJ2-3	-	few	ASISSLSTDTQY
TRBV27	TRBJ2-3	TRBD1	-	ASSLRDRTDTQY
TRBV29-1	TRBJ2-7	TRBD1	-	SVEGQGAIEQY
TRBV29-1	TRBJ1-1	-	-	SVEAPRGMNTEAF
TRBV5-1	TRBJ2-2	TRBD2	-	ASSLVARGGRTGELF
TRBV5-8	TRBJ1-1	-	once	ASSLRAGGNTEAF
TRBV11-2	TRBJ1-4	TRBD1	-	ASSLIGTVATNEKLF
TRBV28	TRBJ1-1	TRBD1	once	ASSAGTENTEAF
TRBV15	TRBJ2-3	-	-	ATNGLNTDTQY
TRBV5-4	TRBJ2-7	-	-	ASSLAGGTAREQY
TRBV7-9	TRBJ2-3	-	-	ASSTLETDTQY
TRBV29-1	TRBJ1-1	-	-	SVDRASEAF
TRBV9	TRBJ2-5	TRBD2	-	ASSPVTSGGDGTQY
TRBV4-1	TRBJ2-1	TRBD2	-	ASSQDGSGRASKF
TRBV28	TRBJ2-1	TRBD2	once	ASTRLAGRFEQF
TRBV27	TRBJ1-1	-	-	ASSRLMNTEAF
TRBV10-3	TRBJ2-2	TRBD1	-	AIRGTGGADTGELF
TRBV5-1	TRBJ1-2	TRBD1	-	ASGSGQGVQYGYT
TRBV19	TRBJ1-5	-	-	ASSIGRLNQPQH
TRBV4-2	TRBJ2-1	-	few	ASSQQGPEQF
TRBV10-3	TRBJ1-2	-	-	ATPGDNYGYT